The T cell receptor beta chain under discussion was sequenced for a study of identical twins. The study's findings and limits: Excess low generation probability was seen in twin-shared out-of-frame alpha sequences. Where beta out-of-frame sequences were concerned, excess twin sharing was weaker.

Using its own MiXCR run on the 5' RACE reads, TCRdb lists one record per CDR3 protein. The profile shows 600,000 to 700,000 distinct CDR3 sequences, approximately 22% of them singletons. This clonotype came up a few times. Its matching antigen is unknown. In every case, the donor was a healthy Caucasian. The CDR3 is 18 residues long. Trimming took 3 bases from V and 0 from J, leaving 20 bases between them. These sequences were also reported in another study, on T cells expressing NK-cell markers. Per that paper: Of eight sequenced donors, seven were HCMV-seropositive and one HCMV-seronegative.

The genes are TRBV12-3 or TRBV12-4 and TRBJ1-1; TRBD1 might be the D (6 bases). The specimen sequenced was PBMCs. The sequence derives from a woman aged 18-29 years in good health. The DNA of the CDR3 is TGTGCCAGCAGTTTTTGGACAGAGAATCCCAACATGAACACTGAAGCTTTCTTT. Translating gives CASSFWTENPNMNTEAFF.